This note documents a single T cell receptor (beta chain) sequence. Its antigen is unknown. One end of the junction varies from germline; a read error may be responsible. The germline V gene has CDR1 GTSNPN and CDR2 SVGIG (reference sequence). This CDR3 contains 15 residues. A single heparinised draw of approximately 0.12 L on average was taken per donor. Naive, central memory, regulatory and stem cell-like memory cells within the CD4+ compartment were sorted using CD45RO/CCR7/CD25/CD127/CD95/CD27. These data belong to a study of beta chain features in type 1 diabetes. Whole-study findings and limits: Reduced insertions and increased deletions marked VDJ junctions in type 1 diabetes patients. Type 1 diabetes patients had moderately but significantly shorter TCRB CDR3s in all four CD4+ subsets. Comparison showed that naive, central memory and Treg TCRB repertoires appeared more similar among patients than among healthy donors.

Expressed TCRB transcripts were sequenced, since all the RNA that had been isolated was reverse transcribed. The table came from immunoSEQ multiplex PCR; TCRdb's copy has only in-frame clones and leaves some out. The repertoire holds 150,000 or so clones, with 63% as singletons. This clonotype was sampled from a man younger than 40 with type 1 diabetes. The chain employs TRBV30 and TRBJ2-1; D not resolved. The sample consisted of naive CD4+ T cells from blood. CDR3 loop: CPCTKTADRFYEQFF. The DNA for the CDR3 is TGTCCCTGCACGAAGACCGCGGATAGGTTCTATGAGCAGTTCTTC. Variable domain in full (rest from reference TRBV30 and TRBJ2-1): SQTIHQWPATLVQPVGSPLSLECTVEGTSNPNLYWYRQAAGRGLQLLFYSVGIGQISSEVPQNLSASRPQDRQFILSSKKLLLSDSGFYLCPCTKTADRFYEQFFGPGTRLTVL.